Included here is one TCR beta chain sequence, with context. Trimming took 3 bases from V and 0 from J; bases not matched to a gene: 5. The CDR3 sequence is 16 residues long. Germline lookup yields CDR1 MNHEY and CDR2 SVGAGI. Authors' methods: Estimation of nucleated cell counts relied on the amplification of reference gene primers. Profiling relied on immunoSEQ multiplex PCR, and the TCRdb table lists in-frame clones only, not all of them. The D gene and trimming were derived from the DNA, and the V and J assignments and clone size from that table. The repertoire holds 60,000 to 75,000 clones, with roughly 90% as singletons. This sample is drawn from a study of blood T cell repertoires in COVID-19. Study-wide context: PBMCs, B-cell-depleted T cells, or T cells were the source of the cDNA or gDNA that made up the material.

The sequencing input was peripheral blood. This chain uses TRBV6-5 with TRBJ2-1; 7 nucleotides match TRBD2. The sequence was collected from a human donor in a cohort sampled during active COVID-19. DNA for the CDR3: TGTGCCAGCAGTTATGGCGGGAGTTTCTCCTACAATGAGCAGTTCTTC. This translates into CASSYGGSFSYNEQFF.